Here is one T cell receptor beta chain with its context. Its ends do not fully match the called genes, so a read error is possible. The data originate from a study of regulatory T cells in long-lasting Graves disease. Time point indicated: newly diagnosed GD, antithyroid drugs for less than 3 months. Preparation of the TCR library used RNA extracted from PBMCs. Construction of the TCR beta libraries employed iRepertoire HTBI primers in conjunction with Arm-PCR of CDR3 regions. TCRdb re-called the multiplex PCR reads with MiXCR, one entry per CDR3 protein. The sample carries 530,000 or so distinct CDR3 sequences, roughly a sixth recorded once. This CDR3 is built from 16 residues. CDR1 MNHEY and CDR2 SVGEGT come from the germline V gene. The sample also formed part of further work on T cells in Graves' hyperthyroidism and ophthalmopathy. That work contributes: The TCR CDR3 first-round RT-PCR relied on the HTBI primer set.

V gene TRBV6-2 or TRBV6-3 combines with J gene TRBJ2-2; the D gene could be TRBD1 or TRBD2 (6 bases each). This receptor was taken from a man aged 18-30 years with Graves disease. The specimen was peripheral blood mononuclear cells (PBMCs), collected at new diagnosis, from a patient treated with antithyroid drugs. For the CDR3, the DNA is TGTGCCAGCAGTTCCTCCCGGGGGCGCGCGACCGGGAAGCTGTTTTTT. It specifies CASSSSRGRATGKLFF.